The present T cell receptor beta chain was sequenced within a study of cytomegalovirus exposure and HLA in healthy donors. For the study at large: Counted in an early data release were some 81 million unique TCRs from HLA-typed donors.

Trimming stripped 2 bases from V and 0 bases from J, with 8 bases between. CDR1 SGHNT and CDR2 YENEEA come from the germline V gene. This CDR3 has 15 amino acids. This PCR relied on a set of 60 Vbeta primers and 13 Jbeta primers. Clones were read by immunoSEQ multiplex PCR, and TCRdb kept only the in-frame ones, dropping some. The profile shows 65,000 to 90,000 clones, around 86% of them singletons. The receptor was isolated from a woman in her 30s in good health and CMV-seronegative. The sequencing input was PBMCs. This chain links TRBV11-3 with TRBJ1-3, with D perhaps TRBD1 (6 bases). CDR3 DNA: TGTGCCAGCAGCTTACAGGGGCTCTCTGGAAACACCATATATTTT. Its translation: CASSLQGLSGNTIYF.